The rows below give T cell receptor beta chains drawn from one sample of a study of blood T cell repertoires in COVID-19. Clones were sequenced by immunoSEQ multiplex PCR, and TCRdb holds only the in-frame ones, with some missing. The sample yields 59,000 or so clones, more than 75% seen once. The material sequenced was peripheral blood. Source of these receptors: a human donor in a cohort sampled during active COVID-19. The CDR3 runs from the conserved cysteine through the conserved F or W. D genes are given only for firm matches. The listing skips clone size in some rows; elsewhere it reads once, few, many or a size class.

D gene: NA; J gene: TRBJ1-1; V gene: TRBV18; clone size: NA; CDR3 DNA: TGTGCCAGCTCACCACTGTCCGAAATCCGAGGCACTGAAGCTTTCTTT; CDR3 protein: CASSPLSEIRGTEAFF
D gene: TRBD1; J gene: TRBJ2-7; V gene: TRBV27; clone size: once; CDR3 DNA: TGTGCCAGCAGCCACCAGGGGGTCTCCTACGAGCAGTACTTC; CDR3 protein: CASSHQGVSYEQYF
D gene: NA; J gene: TRBJ2-1; V gene: TRBV11-2; clone size: NA; CDR3 DNA: TGTGCCAGCAGCCAGGTAGGACTCAGTTATAATGAGCAGTTCTTC; CDR3 protein: CASSQVGLSYNEQFF
D gene: TRBD1; J gene: TRBJ2-4; V gene: TRBV3-1/TRBV3-2; clone size: NA; CDR3 DNA: TGTGCCAGCAGCCGCCGACAGGGGGCCTGGGGCAAAAACATTCAGTACTTC; CDR3 protein: CASSRRQGAWGKNIQYF
D gene: TRBD1; J gene: TRBJ1-2; V gene: TRBV6-5; clone size: NA; CDR3 DNA: TGTGCCAGCACCTTACGTCGGGACAGTGTCGGCTACACCTTC; CDR3 protein: CASTLRRDSVGYTF
D gene: NA; J gene: TRBJ2-1; V gene: TRBV18; clone size: NA; CDR3 DNA: TGTGCCAGCTCACCAAACAGCCAACCCTACAATGAGCAGTTCTTC; CDR3 protein: CASSPNSQPYNEQFF
D gene: NA; J gene: TRBJ2-3; V gene: TRBV6-2/TRBV6-3; clone size: NA; CDR3 DNA: TGTGCCAGCAGTTACCGTGCGGGCGATCGCACAGATACGCAGTATTTT; CDR3 protein: CASSYRAGDRTDTQYF
D gene: TRBD1; J gene: TRBJ1-4; V gene: TRBV10-2; clone size: once; CDR3 DNA: TGCGCCAGCAGAGAGGACAGGGGATCGAGTAATGAAAAACTGTTTTTT; CDR3 protein: CASREDRGSSNEKLFF
D gene: NA; J gene: TRBJ2-1; V gene: TRBV7-9; clone size: NA; CDR3 DNA: TGTGCCAGCAGCCTGCAGACTAGTGTGTTGTTCTTC; CDR3 protein: CASSLQTSVLFF
D gene: NA; J gene: TRBJ1-1; V gene: TRBV5-6; clone size: NA; CDR3 DNA: TGTGCCAGCAGCCTGAACATGGGAGGGGTGAGGGACACTGAAGCTTTCTTT; CDR3 protein: CASSLNMGGVRDTEAFF
D gene: NA; J gene: TRBJ1-2; V gene: TRBV19; clone size: NA; CDR3 DNA: TGTGCCAGTATCGGGACGGGGGATGGCTACACCTTC; CDR3 protein: CASIGTGDGYTF
D gene: NA; J gene: TRBJ1-4; V gene: TRBV5-1; clone size: once; CDR3 DNA: TGCGCCAGCAGCTTGGCCATCTCACAGGGCAATGAAAAACTGTTTTTT; CDR3 protein: CASSLAISQGNEKLFF
D gene: NA; J gene: TRBJ1-2; V gene: TRBV2; clone size: NA; CDR3 DNA: TGTGCCAGCAGTGACACAGTCCACTATGGCTACACCTTC; CDR3 protein: CASSDTVHYGYTF
D gene: TRBD1; J gene: TRBJ1-6; V gene: TRBV6-2/TRBV6-3; clone size: few; CDR3 DNA: TGTGCCAGCAGTAAACTCAGGGGGAATAATTCACCCCTCCACTTT; CDR3 protein: CASSKLRGNNSPLHF
D gene: NA; J gene: TRBJ1-6; V gene: TRBV30; clone size: NA; CDR3 DNA: TGTGCCTGGCGACAGACAGGAAAAAGATGGAACTTT; CDR3 protein: CAWRQTGKRWNF
D gene: NA; J gene: TRBJ2-3; V gene: TRBV5-1; clone size: NA; CDR3 DNA: TGCGCCAGCAGCTTGAAGGGGGCAGATACGCAGTATTTT; CDR3 protein: CASSLKGADTQYF
D gene: NA; J gene: TRBJ2-4; V gene: TRBV5-1; clone size: NA; CDR3 DNA: TGCGCCAGCAGCCAACGATCGGACAGACCAAACATTCAGTACTTC; CDR3 protein: CASSQRSDRPNIQYF
D gene: TRBD1; J gene: TRBJ1-2; V gene: TRBV29-1; clone size: NA; CDR3 DNA: TGCAGCGTCGGTACAGGGGGTTACGATGGCTACACCTTC; CDR3 protein: CSVGTGGYDGYTF
D gene: NA; J gene: TRBJ1-2; V gene: TRBV5-1; clone size: NA; CDR3 DNA: TGCGCCAGCAGCCCCGGCCCCAAGACAGGTCTTGGGGAAGGCTACACCTTC; CDR3 protein: CASSPGPKTGLGEGYTF
D gene: NA; J gene: TRBJ1-4; V gene: TRBV28; clone size: NA; CDR3 DNA: TGTGCCAGCAGTTTTCTGGCGGGACGATTGTCACCTAATGAAAAACTGTTTTTT; CDR3 protein: CASSFLAGRLSPNEKLFF
D gene: TRBD2; J gene: TRBJ2-1; V gene: TRBV5-4; clone size: NA; CDR3 DNA: TGTGCCAGCAGCTTGAAGTCGGGGGGGCCCGATGAGCAGTTCTTC; CDR3 protein: CASSLKSGGPDEQFF
D gene: TRBD2; J gene: TRBJ2-1; V gene: TRBV6-4; clone size: NA; CDR3 DNA: TGTGCCAGCAGTGTCGGCGGGGGGGCAGGGCAGTTCTTC; CDR3 protein: CASSVGGGAGQFF
D gene: TRBD1; J gene: TRBJ1-3; V gene: TRBV18; clone size: NA; CDR3 DNA: TGTGCCAGCTCACCTGGACAGGGCTCTGGAAACACCATATATTTT; CDR3 protein: CASSPGQGSGNTIYF
D gene: TRBD1; J gene: TRBJ2-7; V gene: TRBV4-2; clone size: many; CDR3 DNA: TGTGCCAGCAGCTTGGGACAGGGATCAAGGGAGCAGTACTTC; CDR3 protein: CASSLGQGSREQYF
D gene: TRBD1; J gene: TRBJ1-5; V gene: TRBV6-5; clone size: NA; CDR3 DNA: TGTGCCAGCAGAACGGGACAGGGAGATCAGCCCCAGCATTTT; CDR3 protein: CASRTGQGDQPQHF
D gene: TRBD2; J gene: TRBJ2-1; V gene: TRBV5-1; clone size: NA; CDR3 DNA: TGCGCCAGCAGCTTGGATCCTAGCGGGGGCTGGAGGGAGCAGTTCTTC; CDR3 protein: CASSLDPSGGWREQFF
D gene: NA; J gene: TRBJ1-5; V gene: TRBV19; clone size: NA; CDR3 DNA: TGTGCCAGTAGTCAGGGATGGGGTCAGCCCCAGCATTTT; CDR3 protein: CASSQGWGQPQHF
D gene: NA; J gene: TRBJ2-3; V gene: TRBV18; clone size: NA; CDR3 DNA: TGTGCCAGCTCACCCTGGCAGGGAACTACAGATACGCAGTATTTT; CDR3 protein: CASSPWQGTTDTQYF
D gene: TRBD1; J gene: TRBJ2-3; V gene: TRBV5-8; clone size: NA; CDR3 DNA: TGTGCCAGCAGCATAGTTCCGGGACAGGGTCCATACCGCACAGATACGCAGTATTTT; CDR3 protein: CASSIVPGQGPYRTDTQYF
D gene: TRBD1; J gene: TRBJ1-1; V gene: TRBV5-1; clone size: NA; CDR3 DNA: TGCGCCAGCAGCACGGGACAGGGGGTGGGAGACACTGAAGCTTTCTTT; CDR3 protein: CASSTGQGVGDTEAFF
D gene: TRBD1; J gene: TRBJ2-1; V gene: TRBV9; clone size: once; CDR3 DNA: TGTGCCAGCAGCGCGGTACAGGGGAATGAGCAGTTCTTC; CDR3 protein: CASSAVQGNEQFF
D gene: NA; J gene: TRBJ1-1; V gene: TRBV6-6; clone size: few; CDR3 DNA: TGTGCCAGCAGTATCGTTCGGGGGGAAGCTTTCTTT; CDR3 protein: CASSIVRGEAFF
D gene: TRBD1; J gene: TRBJ1-6; V gene: TRBV30; clone size: NA; CDR3 DNA: TGTGCCTCTCTAAAGGAGAAGGGGGCCCCCAACAATTCACCCCTCCACTTT; CDR3 protein: CASLKEKGAPNNSPLHF
D gene: TRBD2; J gene: TRBJ2-5; V gene: TRBV7-2; clone size: few; CDR3 DNA: TGTGCCAGCAGCCTGGGGACTAGCGGGGGAATCAAGACCCAGTACTTC; CDR3 protein: CASSLGTSGGIKTQYF
D gene: TRBD2; J gene: TRBJ2-5; V gene: TRBV3-1/TRBV3-2; clone size: once; CDR3 DNA: TGTGCCAGCAGCCAAGATCGAGGACTAGCGGGGGCGGAGACCCAGTACTTC; CDR3 protein: CASSQDRGLAGAETQYF
D gene: TRBD2; J gene: TRBJ2-2; V gene: TRBV5-1; clone size: few; CDR3 DNA: TGCGCCAGCAGCTTCGCGGGAGGGATAGTCGGGGAGCTGTTTTTT; CDR3 protein: CASSFAGGIVGELFF
D gene: TRBD1; J gene: TRBJ2-2; V gene: TRBV5-5; clone size: NA; CDR3 DNA: TGTGCCAGCAGCCCGCGGACAGGGGGCTTTGGGGAGCTGTTTTTT; CDR3 protein: CASSPRTGGFGELFF
D gene: TRBD1; J gene: TRBJ1-5; V gene: TRBV7-8; clone size: NA; CDR3 DNA: TGTGCCAGCAGCAAAAGACAGGGACAGCCCCAGCATTTT; CDR3 protein: CASSKRQGQPQHF
D gene: NA; J gene: TRBJ2-5; V gene: TRBV2; clone size: NA; CDR3 DNA: TGTGCCAGCAGTGTTATCCGGGAGACCCAGTACTTC; CDR3 protein: CASSVIRETQYF
D gene: NA; J gene: TRBJ2-2; V gene: TRBV7-8; clone size: NA; CDR3 DNA: TGTGCCAGCAGCGATCCCCAGATCACCGGGGAGCTGTTTTTT; CDR3 protein: CASSDPQITGELFF
D gene: NA; J gene: TRBJ1-6; V gene: TRBV4-1; clone size: few; CDR3 DNA: TGCGCCAGCAGCCCGGACAGCCGGCTGTCCTATAATTCACCCCTCCACTTT; CDR3 protein: CASSPDSRLSYNSPLHF
D gene: NA; J gene: TRBJ1-2; V gene: TRBV28; clone size: NA; CDR3 DNA: TGTGCCAGCAGTTCATGGGCAGGGGTTACCAATGGCTACACCTTC; CDR3 protein: CASSSWAGVTNGYTF